The rows below give T cell receptor beta chains drawn from one sample of a study of blood T cells in healthy people across ages. Using its own MiXCR run on the 5' RACE reads, TCRdb lists one record per CDR3 protein. The sample consists of hundreds of thousands of distinct CDR3 sequences, roughly 43% of them appearing once. The sample consisted of blood. The origin of the receptors is a man aged 25 to 45 in good health. CDR3s include the opening cysteine and the closing phenylalanine or tryptophan. A D gene is named only where the DNA matches it firmly. Expanded clones get a size class; other rows say once, few or many, or leave the size out.

v_call	d_call	j_call	clone_size	cdr3_nt	cdr3_aa
TRBV4-3	TRBD2	TRBJ2-3	NA	TGCGCCAGCAGCCAAGATAGGCGGGGGGGGCCTGTAAATACGCAGTATTTT	CASSQDRRGGPVNTQYF
TRBV2	NA	TRBJ1-1	NA	TGTGCCAGCACTTTCGGGCCAGTGAACACTGAAGCTTTCTTT	CASTFGPVNTEAFF
TRBV27	NA	TRBJ2-1	few	TGTGCCAGCAGTTTACGGACAGTCAATGAGCAGTTCTTC	CASSLRTVNEQFF
TRBV7-2	NA	TRBJ2-1	NA	TGTGCCAGCAGCTTAGTGACGGTCTACAATGAGCAGTTCTTC	CASSLVTVYNEQFF
TRBV12-3/TRBV12-4	NA	TRBJ2-3	NA	TGTGCCGGCAGTATCCACACAGATACGCAGTATTTT	CAGSIHTDTQYF
TRBV6-5	NA	TRBJ1-2	NA	TGTGCCAGCAGTCAACAGGCTTTAGGGGGGGTCGGCTACACCTTC	CASSQQALGGVGYTF
TRBV20-1	NA	TRBJ1-1	NA	TGCAGTGCTAGAGATCCCGGGGGCTATCGTCAAGCTTTCTTT	CSARDPGGYRQAFF
TRBV11-2	NA	TRBJ2-1	NA	TGTGCCAGCAGACCATTCTTGGGGCGGACGTACAATGAGCAGTTCTTC	CASRPFLGRTYNEQFF
TRBV6-6	TRBD2	TRBJ2-7	NA	TGTGCCAGCAGTTCTGGACTAGCGGGGTCGGGTGAGCAGTACTTC	CASSSGLAGSGEQYF
TRBV12-3/TRBV12-4	NA	TRBJ2-1	once	TGTGCCAGCAACGGGCTCGGGCATTCCGAAGAGACCCAGTTCTTC	CASNGLGHSEETQFF
TRBV28	NA	TRBJ2-3	few	TGTGCCAGCCTACCCCAAGGGACCTCTGGCACAGATACGCAGTATTTT	CASLPQGTSGTDTQYF
TRBV29-1	TRBD2	TRBJ2-1	many	TGCAGCGTTGTTCTAGCGGGGGCCAATGAGCAGTTCTTC	CSVVLAGANEQFF
TRBV6-1	TRBD2	TRBJ2-3	few	TGTGCCAGCAGTGCAACTAGCGGGGTGCGCACAGATACGCAGTATTTT	CASSATSGVRTDTQYF
TRBV4-3	NA	TRBJ2-3	NA	TGCGCCAGCAGCCTTAACCACGCCGGCCCAGATACGCAGTATTTT	CASSLNHAGPDTQYF
TRBV3-1	NA	TRBJ1-6	NA	TGTGCCAGCAGCCAAGGAAAAGCCAGGGGCTATTCACCCCTCCACTTT	CASSQGKARGYSPLHF
TRBV20-1	NA	TRBJ2-1	many	TGCAGTGCTAGACGAGGGGGGGACTCTGATGAGCAGTTCTTC	CSARRGGDSDEQFF
TRBV4-2	TRBD1	TRBJ1-1	NA	TGTGCCAGCAGCCGAGGGACAGGGCCGAACACTGAAGCTTTCTTT	CASSRGTGPNTEAFF
TRBV2	TRBD1	TRBJ2-7	NA	TGTGCCAGCAGTTCATCCCAGGGGGTATCCTACGAGCAGTACTTC	CASSSSQGVSYEQYF
TRBV5-1	TRBD1	TRBJ2-1	NA	TGCGCCAACAGCCCGGGGACAGTGGTCTACAATGAGCAGTTCTTC	CANSPGTVVYNEQFF
TRBV7-2	TRBD1	TRBJ2-2	NA	TGTGCCAGCAGCTTCTTCCAGGGGGCGCAGGGCGGGGAGCTGTTTTTT	CASSFFQGAQGGELFF
TRBV7-2	NA	TRBJ1-5	NA	TGTGCCAGCAGCCCCTTTATACAGGATCAGCCCCAGCATTTT	CASSPFIQDQPQHF
TRBV12-3/TRBV12-4	NA	TRBJ1-4	NA	TGTGCCAGCAGTTTTCGGGGCGGGATGGGTGAAAAACTGTTTTTT	CASSFRGGMGEKLFF
TRBV25-1	TRBD1	TRBJ1-1	NA	TGTGCCAGCTGCCCCCGTAGATGGGGGACAGCGAACACTGAAGCTTTCTTT	CASCPRRWGTANTEAFF
TRBV20-1	TRBD1	TRBJ2-1	NA	TGCAGTGCCCTATGGGACAGGTCCTCCTACAATGAGCAGTTCTTC	CSALWDRSSYNEQFF
TRBV20-1	TRBD2	TRBJ2-7	NA	TGCAGTGCTCAGCGGGAGTACAATGAGCAGTACTTC	CSAQREYNEQYF
TRBV29-1	NA	TRBJ2-2	NA	TGCAGCGCGACAGGATCCGTCACCGGGGAGCTGTTTTTT	CSATGSVTGELFF
TRBV5-1	NA	TRBJ2-3	few	TGCGCCAGCAGCTCCAGGGTCAGTGATACGCAGTATTTT	CASSSRVSDTQYF
TRBV29-1	TRBD1	TRBJ1-1	NA	TGCAGCGTCGCCGCTGACAGGGGAGGAGCTTTCTTT	CSVAADRGGAFF
TRBV28	NA	TRBJ1-2	few	TGTGCCAGCAGTGTTGGGGTGAATCGTGGCTACACCTTC	CASSVGVNRGYTF
TRBV7-2	TRBD2	TRBJ2-1	NA	TGTGCCAGCAAGAGAAGCGGGGGGGAAATCAATGAGCAGTTCTTC	CASKRSGGEINEQFF
TRBV24-1	NA	TRBJ2-5	NA	TGTGCCACCAGTTCTCCAGTGGTTTTTCAAGAGACCCAGTACTTC	CATSSPVVFQETQYF
TRBV9	NA	TRBJ2-2	NA	TGTGCCAGCAGCCCCTGGGAGGTCGGGGAGCTGTTTTTT	CASSPWEVGELFF
TRBV6-2/TRBV6-3	NA	TRBJ1-1	once	TGTGCCAGCAGTTCACTACCGCGCCCAGATTTCACTGAAGCTTTCTTT	CASSSLPRPDFTEAFF
TRBV15	NA	TRBJ1-1	NA	TGTGCCACCAGCAGAGATCCGGGGGCGCGTACTGAAGCTTTCTTT	CATSRDPGARTEAFF
TRBV4-1	NA	TRBJ2-7	NA	TGCGCCAGCAGCCTGGGTGAGGGAGTCTCCTACGAGCAGTACTTC	CASSLGEGVSYEQYF
TRBV27	TRBD1	TRBJ2-7	NA	TGTGCCAGCAGTTCTGGGACAGTACTCTACGAGCAGTACTTC	CASSSGTVLYEQYF
TRBV7-2	TRBD1	TRBJ2-4	NA	TGTGCCAGCAGCGCGGTAGGACAGGGGATTGGCAAAAACATTCAGTACTTC	CASSAVGQGIGKNIQYF
TRBV7-2	NA	TRBJ2-3	few	TGTGCCAGCAGCTCGGCAGGGGTGAGAGATACGCAGTATTTT	CASSSAGVRDTQYF
TRBV5-1	NA	TRBJ2-1	NA	TGCGCCAGCAGCTTGGGCCAGGGGAGACTCAATGAGCAGTTCTTC	CASSLGQGRLNEQFF
TRBV7-8	NA	TRBJ1-4	few	TGTGCCAGCAGCTTAAGAGGGGGACGAGAACTGTTTTTT	CASSLRGGRELFF
TRBV5-1	TRBD1	TRBJ2-7	once	TGCGCCAGCAGCTACCAGCCGGGACAGCAAGCCTACGAGCAGTACTTC	CASSYQPGQQAYEQYF
TRBV28	TRBD1	TRBJ2-7	many	TGTGCCAGCACCCCGACAGGGTCCTCCTACGAGCAGTACTTC	CASTPTGSSYEQYF
TRBV7-9	NA	TRBJ2-5	NA	TGTGCCAGCAGCACCCTCGTTTCGGGGTCCGAAGAGACCCAGTACTTC	CASSTLVSGSEETQYF
TRBV12-3/TRBV12-4	NA	TRBJ1-3	NA	TGTGCCAGCAGACCCGCAGGGTCCGACACCATATATTTT	CASRPAGSDTIYF
TRBV7-2	NA	TRBJ2-3	NA	TGTGCCAGCAGCCCCCGACTGTTAGGGGCAGATACGCAGTATTTT	CASSPRLLGADTQYF
TRBV6-2/TRBV6-3	TRBD2	TRBJ2-3	NA	TGTGCCAGCAGTCCCCGCAGGGTGGGTAGCGGGTCAGATACGCAGTATTTT	CASSPRRVGSGSDTQYF
TRBV7-9	NA	TRBJ2-7	few	TGTGCCAGCAGCTTACCCGCTAAACCCTACGAGCAGTACTTC	CASSLPAKPYEQYF
TRBV20-1	TRBD2	TRBJ2-3	NA	TGCAGTGCCACCCCCGGGACTAGCAGTGCAGATACGCAGTATTTT	CSATPGTSSADTQYF
TRBV20-1	NA	TRBJ2-4	once	TGCAGTGCTAGAGACATCGGGACTGCCAAAAACATTCAGTACTTC	CSARDIGTAKNIQYF
TRBV7-6	TRBD1	TRBJ2-5	few	TGTGCCAGCAGCTTAGGTGGACAGGGTCATGAAGAGCAGTACTTC	CASSLGGQGHEEQYF